This TCR beta chain was recorded in a study of vaccination effects on CD4 cells after COVID-19. Study-wide findings and caveats: There was marked clonal contraction among infection- and vaccine-induced clones late after vaccination.

As for this clone: As yet, its antigen is unknown.

Antigen-specific CD4+ T cells were expanded with viral peptide pools in the ViraFEST assay before sequencing. Scientists isolated CD4+ T cells after a roughly ten-day culture period ended. Nucleocapsid antibodies stayed negative before and after vaccination, showing no earlier SARS-CoV-2 infection. Fresh IL-2-containing medium replaced half the medium on days 3 and 7. Germline values: CDR1 MRHNA, CDR2 SNTAGT. V lost 3 bases to trimming and J lost 8 bases, with 11 bases between them. The length of the CDR3 is 13 residues. Some clones are missing from TCRdb's copy, which holds only in-frame ones; the method was immunoSEQ multiplex PCR. The sample records around 25,000 clones, roughly 80% being singletons.

The chain joins TRBV6-4 to TRBJ2-1; tentative D call: TRBD1 (6 bases). Sequencing was performed on CD4+ T cells from PBMCs cultured with HCoV-NL63 spike peptides, taken before COVID-19 vaccination. This TCR was sampled from a human donor who received a COVID-19 vaccine. CDR3: CASSEQQGDEQFF. DNA of the CDR3: TGTGCCAGCAGTGAGCAACAGGGAGATGAGCAGTTCTTC.